The following is a TCR delta chain sequence with its context. A single base is all that separates this from a far larger clone, so a read error is likely. TCRdb re-called clones from the RT-PCR reads via CATT. In the table there are 500 to 600 delta-chain clones, about 12% of which are singletons. Trimming took off 5 bases at V and 2 bases at J, with 20 bases between the two ends. The CDR3 is made up of 16 amino acids. Germline assignment: CDR1 GEAIGNYY and CDR2 EKD. This record belongs to a study of gamma-delta T cells after stem cell transplantation. The specimen was gamma-delta T cells. The receptor's source is a human donor. It is not recorded whose cells these are; they may come from a transplant donor. This chain uses TRDV2 with TRDJ1; tentative D call: TRDD2 (5 bases). CDR3 in amino acids: CACVGVDPTETDKLIF. As DNA, the CDR3 is TGTGCCTGTGTCGGGGTGGACCCTACAGAGACCGATAAACTCATCTTT.